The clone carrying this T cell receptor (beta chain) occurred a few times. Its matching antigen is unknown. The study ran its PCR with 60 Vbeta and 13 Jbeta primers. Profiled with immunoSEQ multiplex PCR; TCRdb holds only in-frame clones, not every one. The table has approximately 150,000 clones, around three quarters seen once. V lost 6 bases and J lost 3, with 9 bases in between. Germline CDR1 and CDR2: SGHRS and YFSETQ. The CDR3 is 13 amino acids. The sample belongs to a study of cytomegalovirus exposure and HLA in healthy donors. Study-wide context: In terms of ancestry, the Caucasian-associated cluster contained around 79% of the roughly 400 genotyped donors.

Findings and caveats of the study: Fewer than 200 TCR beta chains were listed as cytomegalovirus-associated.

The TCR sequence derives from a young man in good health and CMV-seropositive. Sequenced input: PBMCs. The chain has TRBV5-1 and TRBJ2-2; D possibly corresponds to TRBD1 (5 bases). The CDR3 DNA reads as TGCGCCAGCAACGTACAGGACACCGGGGAGCTGTTTTTT. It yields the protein CASNVQDTGELFF.